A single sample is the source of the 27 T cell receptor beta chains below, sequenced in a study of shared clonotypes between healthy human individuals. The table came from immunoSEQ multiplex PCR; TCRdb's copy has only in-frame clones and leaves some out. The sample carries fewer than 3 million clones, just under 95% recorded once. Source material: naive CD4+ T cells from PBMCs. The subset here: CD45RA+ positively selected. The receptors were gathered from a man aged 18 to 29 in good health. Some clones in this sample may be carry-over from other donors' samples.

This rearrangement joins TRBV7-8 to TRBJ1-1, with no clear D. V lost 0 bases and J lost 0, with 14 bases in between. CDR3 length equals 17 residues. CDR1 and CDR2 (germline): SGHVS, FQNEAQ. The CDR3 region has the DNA TGTGCCAGCAGCTTAGCGATGTCGGGCCACATGAACACTGAAGCTTTCTTT. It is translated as CASSLAMSGHMNTEAFF.

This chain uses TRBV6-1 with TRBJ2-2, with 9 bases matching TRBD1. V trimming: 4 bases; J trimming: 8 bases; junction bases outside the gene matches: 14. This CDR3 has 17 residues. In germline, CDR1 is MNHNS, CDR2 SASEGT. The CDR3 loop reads CASSGAGTGYKRGELFF. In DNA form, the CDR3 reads TGTGCCAGCAGTGGGGCCGGGACAGGGTATAAAAGGGGGGAGCTGTTTTTT.

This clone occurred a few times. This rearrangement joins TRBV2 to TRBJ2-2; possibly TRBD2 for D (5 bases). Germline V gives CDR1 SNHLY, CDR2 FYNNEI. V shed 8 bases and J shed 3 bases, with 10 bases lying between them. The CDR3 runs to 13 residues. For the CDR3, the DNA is TGTGCCAGCTTACTAGACGACACCGGGGAGCTGTTTTTT. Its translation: CASLLDDTGELFF.

The CDR3 loop is CASSARLASGTDTQYF. CDR3 sequence (DNA): TGTGCCAGCAGCGCACGACTAGCCTCGGGCACAGATACGCAGTATTTT. The V and J genes are TRBV4-2 and TRBJ2-3; 7 positions agree with TRBD2. V gave up 5 bases and J gave up 1 base; unmatched junction bases: 9. Germline V gives CDR1 LGHNA, CDR2 YNFKEQ. The length of the CDR3 is 16 residues.

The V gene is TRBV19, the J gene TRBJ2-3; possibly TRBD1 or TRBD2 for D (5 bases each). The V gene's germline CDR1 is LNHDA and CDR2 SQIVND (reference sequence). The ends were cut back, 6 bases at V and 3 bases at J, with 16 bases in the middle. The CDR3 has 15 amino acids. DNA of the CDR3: TGTGCCAGTAGCCGAGGGGAAACGGCGACAGATACGCAGTATTTT. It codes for CASSRGETATDTQYF.

This CDR3 reads CASSLRALAGGLFF. Here the CDR3 DNA reads TGTGCCAGCAGTTTACGGGCTCTAGCGGGAGGACTGTTCTTC. J is TRBJ2-1 and V is TRBV28; 11 positions agree with TRBD2. The CDR3 loop spans 14 amino acids. Germline lookup yields CDR1 MDHEN and CDR2 SYDVKM. Germline trimming cut 2 bases from V and 15 bases from J; bases unmatched to any gene: 9.

CDR3 DNA sequence: TGTGCCAGCAGCTTGTATACAGGGGCCCGAGAGACCCAGTACTTC. Translation gives CASSLYTGARETQYF. This chain connects TRBV5-5 to TRBJ2-5; 7 nucleotides match TRBD1. The CDR3 has 15 amino acids. Germline assignment: CDR1 SGHKS and CDR2 YYEKEE (reference sequence). The V gene end was trimmed by 1 base and the J gene end by 4 bases; junction bases not matched to a gene: 7.

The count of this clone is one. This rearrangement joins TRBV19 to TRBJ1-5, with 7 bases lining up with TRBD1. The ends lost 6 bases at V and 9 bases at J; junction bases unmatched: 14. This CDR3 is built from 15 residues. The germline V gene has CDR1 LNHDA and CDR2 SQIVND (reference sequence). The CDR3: CASRATEGAPMPQHF. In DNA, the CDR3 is TGTGCCAGTAGAGCAACAGAGGGGGCCCCTATGCCCCAGCATTTT.

CDR3: CASSRTSLNRALYNEQFF. The CDR3 DNA follows: TGTGCCAGCAGCCGGACGTCCTTGAACAGGGCCCTCTACAATGAGCAGTTCTTC. The chain is built from TRBV7-3 and TRBJ2-1; a weak D match, TRBD1 (6 bases). The CDR3 extends over 18 amino acids. Germline V gene data show CDR1 as SGHTA and CDR2 as FQGTGA. Trimming cost V 5 bases and J 3 bases, with 23 bases left between them.

The CDR3 coding sequence is TGTGCCAGCAGTTACGTTACAGACTACTATGGCTACACCTTC. It is translated as CASSYVTDYYGYTF. The chain links TRBV6-8 to TRBJ1-2, with no clear D. Germline V lookup: CDR1 MNHGY, CDR2 SAAAGT. Trimming shortened V by 2 bases and J by 3 bases, and 10 bases separated the two germline ends. This CDR3 has 14 amino acids.

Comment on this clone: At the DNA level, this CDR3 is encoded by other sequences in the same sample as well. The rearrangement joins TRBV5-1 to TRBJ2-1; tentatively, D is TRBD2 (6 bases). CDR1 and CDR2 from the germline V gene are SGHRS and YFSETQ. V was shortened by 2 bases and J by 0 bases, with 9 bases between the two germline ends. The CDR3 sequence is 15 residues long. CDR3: CASSFGAGSYNEQFF. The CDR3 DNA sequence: TGCGCCAGCAGCTTCGGAGCGGGCTCCTACAATGAGCAGTTCTTC.

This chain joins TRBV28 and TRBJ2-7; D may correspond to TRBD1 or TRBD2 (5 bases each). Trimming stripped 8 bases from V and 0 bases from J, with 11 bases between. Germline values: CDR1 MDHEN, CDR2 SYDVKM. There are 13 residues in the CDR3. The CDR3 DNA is TGTGCCAGCCAGGGACCAAACTCCTACGAGCAGTACTTC. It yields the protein CASQGPNSYEQYF.

CDR3 protein: CASSLAAGQGYEQYF. The CDR3 bases are TGTGCCAGCAGCTTAGCCGCCGGACAGGGGTACGAGCAGTACTTC. This chain joins TRBV11-2 and TRBJ2-7, with 9 bases fitting TRBD1. The ends lost 1 base at V and 4 bases at J; junction bases unmatched: 5. In germline, CDR1 is SGHAT, CDR2 FQNNGV. The length of the CDR3 is 15 residues.

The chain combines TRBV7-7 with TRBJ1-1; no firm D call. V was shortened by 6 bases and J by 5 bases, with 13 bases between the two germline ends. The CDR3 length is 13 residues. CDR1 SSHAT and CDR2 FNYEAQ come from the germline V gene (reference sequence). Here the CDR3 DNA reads TGTGCCAGCAGTCTCAAACGAGGTACTGAAGCTTTCTTT. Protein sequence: CASSLKRGTEAFF.

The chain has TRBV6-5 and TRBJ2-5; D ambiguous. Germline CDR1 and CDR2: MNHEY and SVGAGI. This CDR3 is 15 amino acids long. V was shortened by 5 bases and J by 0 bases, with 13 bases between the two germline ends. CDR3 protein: CASSKQLANQETQYF. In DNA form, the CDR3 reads TGTGCCAGCAGTAAACAATTAGCAAACCAAGAGACCCAGTACTTC.

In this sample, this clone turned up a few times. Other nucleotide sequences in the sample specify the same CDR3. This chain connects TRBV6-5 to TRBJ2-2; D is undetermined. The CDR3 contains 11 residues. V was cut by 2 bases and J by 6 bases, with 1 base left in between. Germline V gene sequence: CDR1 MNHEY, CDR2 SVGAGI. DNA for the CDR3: TGTGCCAGCAGTTACGCCGGGGAGCTGTTTTTT. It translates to CASSYAGELFF.

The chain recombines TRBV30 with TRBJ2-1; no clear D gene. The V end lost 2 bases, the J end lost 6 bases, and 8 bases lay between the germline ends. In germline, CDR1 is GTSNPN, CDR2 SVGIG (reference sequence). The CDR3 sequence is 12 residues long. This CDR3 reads CAWSKAGNEQFF. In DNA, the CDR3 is TGTGCCTGGAGTAAGGCAGGCAATGAGCAGTTCTTC.

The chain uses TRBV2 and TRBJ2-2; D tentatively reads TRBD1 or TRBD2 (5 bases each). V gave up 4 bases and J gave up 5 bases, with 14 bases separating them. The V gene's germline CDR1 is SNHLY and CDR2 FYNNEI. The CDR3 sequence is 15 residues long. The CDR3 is CASSVLGDGTGELFF. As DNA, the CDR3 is TGTGCCAGCAGTGTTTTAGGGGACGGAACCGGGGAGCTGTTTTTT. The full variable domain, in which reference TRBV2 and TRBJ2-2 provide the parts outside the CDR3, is EPEVTQTPSHQVTQMGQEVILRCVPISNHLYFYWYRQILGQKVEFLVSFYNNEISEKSEIFDDQFSVERPDGSNFTLKIRSTKLEDSAMYFCASSVLGDGTGELFFGEGSRLTVL.

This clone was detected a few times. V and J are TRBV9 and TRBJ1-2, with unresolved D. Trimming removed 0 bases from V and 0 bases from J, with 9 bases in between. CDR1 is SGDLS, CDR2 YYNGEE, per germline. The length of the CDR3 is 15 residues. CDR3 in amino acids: CASSVEAASNYGYTF. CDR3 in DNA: TGTGCCAGCAGCGTAGAGGCGGCTTCTAACTATGGCTACACCTTC.

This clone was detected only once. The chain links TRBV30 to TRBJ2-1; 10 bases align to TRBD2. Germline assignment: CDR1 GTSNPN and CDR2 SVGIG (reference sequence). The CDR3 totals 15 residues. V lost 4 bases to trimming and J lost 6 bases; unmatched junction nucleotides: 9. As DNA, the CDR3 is TGTGCCTGGACCGTTCTAGCGGGAGCCCGCAATGAGCAGTTCTTC. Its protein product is CAWTVLAGARNEQFF. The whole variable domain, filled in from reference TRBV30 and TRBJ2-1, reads SQTIHQWPATLVQPVGSPLSLECTVEGTSNPNLYWYRQAAGRGLQLLFYSVGIGQISSEVPQNLSASRPQDRQFILSSKKLLLSDSGFYLCAWTVLAGARNEQFFGPGTRLTVL.

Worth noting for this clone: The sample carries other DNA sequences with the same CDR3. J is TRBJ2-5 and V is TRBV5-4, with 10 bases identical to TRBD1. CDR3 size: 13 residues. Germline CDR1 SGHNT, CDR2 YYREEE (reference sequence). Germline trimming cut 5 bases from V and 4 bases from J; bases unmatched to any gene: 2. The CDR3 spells CASSRTGGETQYF. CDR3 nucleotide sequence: TGTGCCAGCAGTAGGACAGGGGGAGAGACCCAGTACTTC.

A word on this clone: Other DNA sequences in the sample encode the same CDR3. Written as DNA, the CDR3 is TGCGCCAGCAGCTTGGTGGCAGGCTATGGCTACACCTTC. Amino acids: CASSLVAGYGYTF. The V and J genes are TRBV5-1 and TRBJ1-2; D is uncertain. The V and J ends lost 0 bases and 4 bases respectively, with 7 bases between them. This CDR3 spans 13 amino acids. Germline CDR1 reads SGHRS; CDR2 reads YFSETQ.

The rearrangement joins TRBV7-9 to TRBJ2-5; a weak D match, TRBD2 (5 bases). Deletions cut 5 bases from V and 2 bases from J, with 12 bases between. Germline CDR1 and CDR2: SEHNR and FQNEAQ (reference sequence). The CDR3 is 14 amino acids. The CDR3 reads CASSPQLGQETQYF. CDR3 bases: TGTGCCAGCAGCCCACAACTAGGTCAAGAGACCCAGTACTTC.

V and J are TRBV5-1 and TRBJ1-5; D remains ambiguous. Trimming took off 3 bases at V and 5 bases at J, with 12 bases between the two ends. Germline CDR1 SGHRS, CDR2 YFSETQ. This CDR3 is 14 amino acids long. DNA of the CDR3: TGCGCCAGCAGCTCGGACGCTGGCGATCAGCCCCAGCATTTT. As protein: CASSSDAGDQPQHF.

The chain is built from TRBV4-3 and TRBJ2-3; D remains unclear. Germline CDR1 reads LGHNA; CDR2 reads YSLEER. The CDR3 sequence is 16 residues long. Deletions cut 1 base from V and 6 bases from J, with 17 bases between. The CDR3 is CASSQVRQADSDTQYF. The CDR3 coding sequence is TGCGCCAGCAGCCAAGTTCGGCAGGCGGATAGCGATACGCAGTATTTT.

The CDR3: CASTPLDRVNGEQYF. CDR3 coding DNA: TGTGCCAGCACCCCTCTGGACAGGGTAAATGGCGAGCAGTACTTC. The chain couples TRBV27 to TRBJ2-7; 8 bases map to TRBD1. This CDR3 comprises 15 residues. The V segment lost 7 bases and the J segment 6 bases; nucleotides outside the gene matches: 14. CDR1 and CDR2 from the germline V gene are MNHEY and SMNVEV (reference sequence).

The CDR3 is CASSLDDRQPYEQYF. CDR3 bases: TGTGCCAGCAGCTTAGACGACCGACAACCCTACGAGCAGTACTTC. The rearrangement links TRBV11-1 to TRBJ2-7, with D uncertain. V dropped 1 base and J dropped 2 bases, with 12 bases sitting between them. Germline values: CDR1 SGHAT, CDR2 FQDESV (reference sequence). This CDR3 is built from 15 residues. Together with reference TRBV11-1 and TRBJ2-7, the CDR3 gives the full variable domain: EAEVAQSPRYKITEKSQAVAFWCDPISGHATLYWYRQILGQGPELLVQFQDESVVDDSQLPKDRFSAERLKGVDSTLKIQPAELGDSAMYLCASSLDDRQPYEQYFGPGTRLTVT.